This T cell receptor (beta chain) was captured by sequencing in a study of Graves' ophthalmopathy and Graves' hyperthyroidism. Broader study findings: Clonotypes were expanded in thyroid at above 0.001 frequency, and most also appeared in blood.

From RNA, the CDR3 regions of TCR beta chains were amplified and sequenced. The first-round RT-PCR employed HTBI primers together with the Qiagen OneStep RT-PCR kit. A multiplex PCR was then performed as the second round. TCRdb itself ran the multiplex PCR reads through MiXCR, one entry per CDR3 protein. The sample shows around 520,000 distinct CDR3 sequences, about 40% of them seen only once. Newly diagnosed, the hyperthyroidism patients had under 2 months' duration and were aged 18 to 65. Excluded: other autoimmune disease, uncontrolled infection, pregnancy or lactation. V lost 1 base, J lost 4 bases, and 1 base lay in between. Germline lookup yields CDR1 SGHTA and CDR2 FQGNSA. The CDR3 sequence is 11 residues long. This clonotype was detected ten times or more. No antigen is known for it.

This chain uses TRBV7-2 with TRBJ1-1; no clear D. The TCR was taken from an adult man with Graves' hyperthyroidism. The sequenced sample consisted of peripheral blood or thyroid tissue (not recorded which). The CDR3 is CASSLVTEAFF. DNA of the CDR3: TGTGCCAGCAGCTTAGTCACTGAAGCTTTCTTT.